This T cell receptor beta chain was profiled in a study of shared clonotypes between healthy human individuals. Study results and limitations: Sampling covered nothing but blood. Tissue TCR repertoires likely differ from those found in blood.

On this clone: Its matching antigen is unknown.

Some clones are missing from TCRdb's copy, which holds only in-frame ones; the method was immunoSEQ multiplex PCR. The sample holds about 2 million clones, over 85% seen once. This CDR3 is 14 amino acids long. Trimming shortened V by 3 bases and J by 2 bases, and 11 bases separated the two germline ends. Per germline, CDR1 SNHLY and CDR2 FYNNEI. The naive CD8 subset, CD45RO-negative cells positively selected for CCR7, excluded terminally differentiated effector memory CD45RA+ cells. What was sequenced was naive CD8+ T cells sorted from blood. The chain joins TRBV2 to TRBJ2-7, with D perhaps assigned TRBD1 or TRBD2 (5 bases each). The receptor's source is a man aged 18 to 35 in good health. This chain's CDR3 is CASSDEGITYEQYF. DNA of the CDR3: TGTGCCAGCAGTGACGAGGGGATCACCTACGAGCAGTACTTC.